A selection of T cell receptor beta chains follows, all from one sample in a study of blood T cell repertoires in COVID-19. This table comes from immunoSEQ multiplex PCR, and its TCRdb copy is limited to in-frame clones, with some not included. The sample includes under 300,000 clones, around four fifths of them seen just once. Sequencing was done on a sample of peripheral blood. Receptors originate from a man aged 45-60 years with acute or convalescent COVID-19. CDR3s include the opening cysteine and the closing phenylalanine or tryptophan. A D gene is named only where the DNA matches it firmly. Where a row states a size, it is once, few, many or the class of an expanded clone; other rows omit it.

abundance: few; j_gene: TRBJ1-3; d_gene: TRBD1; v_gene: TRBV6-5; CDR3aa: CASSPGTAGNTIYF; CDR3nt: TGTGCCAGCAGTCCGGGGACAGCTGGAAACACCATATATTTT
abundance: -; j_gene: TRBJ2-3; d_gene: TRBD2; v_gene: TRBV24-1; CDR3aa: CATSDSGGGRGDTQYF; CDR3nt: TGTGCCACCAGTGACTCCGGCGGCGGGAGAGGAGATACGCAGTATTTT
abundance: -; j_gene: TRBJ1-5; d_gene: TRBD1; v_gene: TRBV2; CDR3aa: CASRGQPSQPQHF; CDR3nt: TGTGCCAGCAGGGGACAGCCAAGCCAGCCCCAGCATTTT
abundance: -; j_gene: TRBJ2-5; d_gene: TRBD1; v_gene: TRBV28; CDR3aa: CASSSRRQGVRETQYF; CDR3nt: TGTGCCAGCAGCTCCAGAAGACAGGGGGTAAGAGAGACCCAGTACTTC
abundance: -; j_gene: TRBJ1-4; d_gene: TRBD1; v_gene: TRBV7-9; CDR3aa: CASKLGTVNEKLFF; CDR3nt: TGTGCCAGCAAGCTAGGGACAGTGAATGAAAAACTGTTTTTT
abundance: few; j_gene: TRBJ2-1; d_gene: TRBD1; v_gene: TRBV24-1; CDR3aa: CATVKDRGASYNEQFF; CDR3nt: TGTGCCACCGTTAAAGACAGGGGCGCCTCCTACAATGAGCAGTTCTTC
abundance: -; j_gene: TRBJ1-3; d_gene: -; v_gene: TRBV19; CDR3aa: CASRTWRGSGNTIYF; CDR3nt: TGTGCCAGTCGGACCTGGCGGGGCTCTGGAAACACCATATATTTT
abundance: once; j_gene: TRBJ2-7; d_gene: -; v_gene: TRBV13; CDR3aa: CASSFGSRTYEQYF; CDR3nt: TGTGCCAGCAGCTTCGGGAGTAGAACCTACGAGCAGTACTTC
abundance: -; j_gene: TRBJ1-2; d_gene: TRBD1; v_gene: TRBV4-1; CDR3aa: CASSHNAGQGASGYTF; CDR3nt: TGCGCCAGCAGCCATAATGCGGGACAGGGGGCAAGTGGCTACACCTTC
abundance: -; j_gene: TRBJ1-1; d_gene: -; v_gene: TRBV27; CDR3aa: CASSPGVYEGAFF; CDR3nt: TGTGCCAGCAGTCCAGGGGTCTACGAAGGAGCTTTCTTT
abundance: -; j_gene: TRBJ2-7; d_gene: -; v_gene: TRBV28; CDR3aa: CASTRKAYPIYEQYF; CDR3nt: TGTGCCAGCACCCGGAAAGCGTATCCAATATACGAGCAGTACTTC
abundance: -; j_gene: TRBJ1-4; d_gene: TRBD1; v_gene: TRBV29-1; CDR3aa: CSVGLGQGYEKLFF; CDR3nt: TGCAGCGTTGGCCTGGGACAGGGATATGAAAAACTGTTTTTT
abundance: -; j_gene: TRBJ1-5; d_gene: -; v_gene: TRBV4-1; CDR3aa: CASSQLEYSNQPQHF; CDR3nt: TGCGCCAGCAGCCAATTAGAGTATAGCAATCAGCCCCAGCATTTT
abundance: -; j_gene: TRBJ2-7; d_gene: -; v_gene: TRBV4-1; CDR3aa: CASSQGVAYEQYF; CDR3nt: TGCGCCAGCAGCCAAGGAGTAGCCTACGAGCAGTACTTC
abundance: -; j_gene: TRBJ2-6; d_gene: TRBD1; v_gene: TRBV19; CDR3aa: CASTTTGTAFSGANVLTF; CDR3nt: TGTGCCAGTACAACAACCGGGACAGCCTTCTCTGGGGCCAACGTCCTGACTTTC
abundance: -; j_gene: TRBJ2-7; d_gene: -; v_gene: TRBV27; CDR3aa: CASSPLQDPTYEQYF; CDR3nt: TGTGCCAGCAGTCCTCTCCAGGATCCAACCTACGAGCAGTACTTC
abundance: -; j_gene: TRBJ1-2; d_gene: TRBD1; v_gene: TRBV5-4; CDR3aa: CASSSGQGAYYGYTF; CDR3nt: TGTGCCAGCAGCTCCGGACAGGGGGCTTACTATGGCTACACCTTC
abundance: -; j_gene: TRBJ2-3; d_gene: -; v_gene: TRBV9; CDR3aa: CASSATGTLSDTQYF; CDR3nt: TGTGCCAGCAGCGCGACAGGGACTCTTTCGGATACGCAGTATTTT
abundance: -; j_gene: TRBJ2-3; d_gene: -; v_gene: TRBV28; CDR3aa: CASSPPGDTQYF; CDR3nt: TGTGCCAGCAGTCCCCCAGGGGATACGCAGTATTTT
abundance: -; j_gene: TRBJ2-7; d_gene: TRBD2; v_gene: TRBV5-1; CDR3aa: CASSLGSSGRGGEQYF; CDR3nt: TGCGCCAGCAGCTTGGGATCAAGCGGGAGGGGTGGCGAGCAGTACTTC
abundance: -; j_gene: TRBJ2-7; d_gene: -; v_gene: TRBV11-2; CDR3aa: CASSLDRISSYEQYF; CDR3nt: TGTGCCAGCAGCTTAGACAGGATAAGCTCCTACGAGCAGTACTTC
abundance: -; j_gene: TRBJ1-6; d_gene: -; v_gene: TRBV19; CDR3aa: CASSIGTFLVGAYNSPLHF; CDR3nt: TGTGCCAGTAGTATTGGGACTTTTCTGGTCGGTGCCTATAATTCACCCCTCCACTTT
abundance: -; j_gene: TRBJ1-3; d_gene: -; v_gene: TRBV6-6; CDR3aa: CASSYDFYSGNTIYF; CDR3nt: TGTGCCAGCAGTTACGACTTCTACTCTGGAAACACCATATATTTT
abundance: few; j_gene: TRBJ1-4; d_gene: -; v_gene: TRBV9; CDR3aa: CASSVVPTGMEKLFF; CDR3nt: TGTGCCAGCAGCGTAGTGCCCACAGGGATGGAAAAACTGTTTTTT
abundance: -; j_gene: TRBJ1-6; d_gene: -; v_gene: TRBV28; CDR3aa: CASSLSGVGNSPLHF; CDR3nt: TGTGCCAGCAGTTTGTCAGGGGTTGGAAATTCACCCCTCCACTTT
abundance: -; j_gene: TRBJ1-3; d_gene: -; v_gene: TRBV6-5; CDR3aa: CASSYDFSSGNTIYF; CDR3nt: TGTGCCAGCAGTTACGACTTCTCCTCGGGAAACACCATATATTTT
abundance: few; j_gene: TRBJ1-4; d_gene: -; v_gene: TRBV28; CDR3aa: CASRILGEKLFF; CDR3nt: TGTGCCAGCAGAATTCTAGGCGAAAAACTGTTTTTT
abundance: once; j_gene: TRBJ1-2; d_gene: -; v_gene: TRBV5-4; CDR3aa: CASRKTAHYGYTF; CDR3nt: TGTGCCAGCAGGAAGACAGCTCACTATGGCTACACCTTC
abundance: once; j_gene: TRBJ2-7; d_gene: -; v_gene: TRBV6-5; CDR3aa: CASSMGGPPTYEQYF; CDR3nt: TGTGCCAGCAGTATGGGGGGGCCACCCACCTACGAGCAGTACTTC
abundance: -; j_gene: TRBJ2-5; d_gene: TRBD1; v_gene: TRBV7-2; CDR3aa: CASSSDRDETQYF; CDR3nt: TGTGCCAGCAGCTCCGACAGGGACGAGACCCAGTACTTC
abundance: -; j_gene: TRBJ2-1; d_gene: TRBD1; v_gene: TRBV5-1; CDR3aa: CASSLVAGGVHNEQFF; CDR3nt: TGCGCCAGCAGCTTGGTAGCAGGGGGTGTCCACAATGAGCAGTTCTTC
abundance: -; j_gene: TRBJ2-3; d_gene: TRBD2; v_gene: TRBV28; CDR3aa: CASSARLATPDTQYF; CDR3nt: TGTGCCAGCAGTGCCCGACTAGCCACCCCAGATACGCAGTATTTT
abundance: -; j_gene: TRBJ2-3; d_gene: TRBD1; v_gene: TRBV19; CDR3aa: CASSYRTGQRTDTQYF; CDR3nt: TGTGCCAGTAGTTACAGGACAGGGCAACGCACAGATACGCAGTATTTT
abundance: -; j_gene: TRBJ1-5; d_gene: -; v_gene: TRBV4-2; CDR3aa: CASSQDQAGTRIQPQHF; CDR3nt: TGTGCCAGCAGCCAAGATCAGGCGGGGACTCGTATTCAACCCCAGCATTTT
abundance: -; j_gene: TRBJ1-5; d_gene: -; v_gene: TRBV9; CDR3aa: CASSPGDQPQHF; CDR3nt: TGTGCCAGCAGTCCTGGAGATCAGCCCCAGCATTTT
abundance: -; j_gene: TRBJ1-3; d_gene: -; v_gene: TRBV3-1/TRBV3-2; CDR3aa: CASSTGSGNTIYF; CDR3nt: TGTGCCAGCTCCACAGGGTCTGGAAACACCATATATTTT
abundance: -; j_gene: TRBJ1-4; d_gene: -; v_gene: TRBV4-1; CDR3aa: CASSQDPKGDEKLFF; CDR3nt: TGCGCCAGCAGCCAAGATCCCAAAGGAGATGAAAAACTGTTTTTT
abundance: -; j_gene: TRBJ1-2; d_gene: -; v_gene: TRBV30; CDR3aa: CALGDYGYTF; CDR3nt: TGTGCCTTAGGGGACTATGGCTACACCTTC
abundance: -; j_gene: TRBJ2-7; d_gene: TRBD2; v_gene: TRBV25-1; CDR3aa: CASSEGSPGGQGIHEQYF; CDR3nt: TGTGCCAGCAGTGAAGGCTCCCCGGGGGGGCAGGGGATCCACGAGCAGTACTTC
abundance: -; j_gene: TRBJ1-2; d_gene: TRBD1; v_gene: TRBV5-1; CDR3aa: CASSYTGTEYGYTF; CDR3nt: TGCGCCAGCAGCTATACCGGGACAGAGTATGGCTACACCTTC
abundance: -; j_gene: TRBJ2-7; d_gene: -; v_gene: TRBV28; CDR3aa: CASSISGGGNYEQYF; CDR3nt: TGTGCCAGCAGTATATCTGGGGGAGGCAACTACGAGCAGTACTTC
abundance: few; j_gene: TRBJ2-3; d_gene: -; v_gene: TRBV11-2; CDR3aa: CASSRFQVAEATDTQYF; CDR3nt: TGTGCCAGCAGCCGCTTTCAGGTAGCGGAGGCCACAGATACGCAGTATTTT
abundance: once; j_gene: TRBJ2-1; d_gene: TRBD2; v_gene: TRBV11-2; CDR3aa: CASSRGIYQRGTSYNEQFF; CDR3nt: TGTGCCAGCAGCAGAGGGATATACCAAAGGGGGACTAGCTACAATGAGCAGTTCTTC
abundance: -; j_gene: TRBJ1-6; d_gene: -; v_gene: TRBV5-1; CDR3aa: CASSLGTRGTYNSPLHF; CDR3nt: TGCGCCAGCAGCCTAGGGACAAGAGGAACCTATAATTCACCCCTCCACTTT
abundance: once; j_gene: TRBJ1-5; d_gene: TRBD1; v_gene: TRBV5-4; CDR3aa: CASSPTPGQGMGQPQHF; CDR3nt: TGTGCCAGCAGCCCGACTCCCGGACAGGGGATGGGTCAGCCCCAGCATTTT
abundance: -; j_gene: TRBJ2-7; d_gene: TRBD1; v_gene: TRBV10-3; CDR3aa: CAIRSTGGSYEQYF; CDR3nt: TGTGCCATCAGATCGACAGGGGGCTCCTACGAGCAGTACTTC
abundance: -; j_gene: TRBJ1-6; d_gene: -; v_gene: TRBV28; CDR3aa: CASSLPRRFPLHF; CDR3nt: TGTGCCAGCAGTTTACCACGCCGGTTCCCCCTCCACTTT
abundance: -; j_gene: TRBJ2-3; d_gene: -; v_gene: TRBV10-3; CDR3aa: CAISVRTASGDTQYF; CDR3nt: TGTGCCATCAGTGTTAGGACAGCAAGCGGAGATACGCAGTATTTT
abundance: -; j_gene: TRBJ1-5; d_gene: -; v_gene: TRBV12-5; CDR3aa: CASGLVSGQWKQPQHF; CDR3nt: TGTGCTAGTGGTTTGGTAAGTGGGCAGTGGAAACAGCCCCAGCATTTT
abundance: -; j_gene: TRBJ2-7; d_gene: TRBD2; v_gene: TRBV11-3; CDR3aa: CASSPYRASGFPYEQYF; CDR3nt: TGTGCCAGCAGCCCCTACCGGGCTAGCGGGTTTCCCTACGAGCAGTACTTC
abundance: -; j_gene: TRBJ1-3; d_gene: TRBD1; v_gene: TRBV5-4; CDR3aa: CASTPEGQGAAGNTIYF; CDR3nt: TGTGCCAGCACCCCGGAGGGACAGGGGGCGGCTGGAAACACCATATATTTT
abundance: -; j_gene: TRBJ1-4; d_gene: -; v_gene: TRBV5-1; CDR3aa: CASSLGTGSYEKLFF; CDR3nt: TGCGCCAGCAGCTTGGGCACAGGGAGTTATGAAAAACTGTTTTTT
abundance: -; j_gene: TRBJ1-5; d_gene: -; v_gene: TRBV12-3/TRBV12-4; CDR3aa: CASTPGARGHF; CDR3nt: TGTGCCAGCACCCCTGGGGCCCGTGGGCATTTT